The present TCR beta chain was sequenced within a study of neurological immune-mediated disorders. TCRdb analysed the 5' RACE reads with MiXCR anew, one entry per CDR3 protein. The table records more than 45,000 distinct CDR3 sequences, approximately 4.1% of them present only once. Points from the study as a whole: The highest TCR clonal expansion occurred in HTLV-1-associated myelopathy; multiple sclerosis fell below healthy controls. No sharing of CDR3 amino acid sequences was observed among expanded clones across subjects, suggesting private repertoires in all groups.

In germline, CDR1 is SGHVS, CDR2 FNYEAQ. The CDR3 covers 13 residues. The J segment lost 6 bases and the V segment lost 2 bases, leaving 3 bases of the junction unmatched. This clonotype was seen repeatedly, ten times or more. The target antigen is unknown. The clonotype originates from a middle-aged man with multiple sclerosis. V usage is TRBV7-6 and J usage is TRBJ2-7, with 8 nucleotides matching TRBD1. Material: PBMCs. The CDR3 reads CASSLQGASEQYF. The CDR3 DNA is TGTGCCAGCAGCTTACAGGGGGCTAGCGAGCAGTACTTC.